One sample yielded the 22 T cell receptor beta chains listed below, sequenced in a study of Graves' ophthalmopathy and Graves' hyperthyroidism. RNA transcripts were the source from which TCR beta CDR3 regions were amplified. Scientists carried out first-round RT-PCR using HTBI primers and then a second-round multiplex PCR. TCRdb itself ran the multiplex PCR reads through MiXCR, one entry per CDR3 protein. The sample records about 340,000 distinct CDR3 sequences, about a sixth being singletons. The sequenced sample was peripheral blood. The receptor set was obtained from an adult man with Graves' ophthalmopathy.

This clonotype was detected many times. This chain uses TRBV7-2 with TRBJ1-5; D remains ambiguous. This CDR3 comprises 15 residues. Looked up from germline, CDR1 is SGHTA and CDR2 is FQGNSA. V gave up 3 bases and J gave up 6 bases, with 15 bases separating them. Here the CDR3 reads CASSFSRGTGQPQHF. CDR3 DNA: TGTGCCAGCAGCTTTTCGCGAGGCACCGGTCAGCCCCAGCATTTT. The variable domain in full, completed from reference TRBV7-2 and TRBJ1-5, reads GAGVSQSPSNKVTEKGKDVELRCDPISGHTALYWYRQSLGQGLEFLIYFQGNSAPDKSGLPSDRFSAERTGGSVSTLTIQRTQQEDSAVYLCASSFSRGTGQPQHFGDGTRLSIL.

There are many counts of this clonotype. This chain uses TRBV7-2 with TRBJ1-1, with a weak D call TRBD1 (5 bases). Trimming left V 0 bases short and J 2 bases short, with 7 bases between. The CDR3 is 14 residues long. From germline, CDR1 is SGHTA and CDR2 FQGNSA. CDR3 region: CASSLAGANTEAFF. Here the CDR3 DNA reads TGTGCCAGCAGCTTAGCAGGGGCAAACACTGAAGCTTTCTTT.

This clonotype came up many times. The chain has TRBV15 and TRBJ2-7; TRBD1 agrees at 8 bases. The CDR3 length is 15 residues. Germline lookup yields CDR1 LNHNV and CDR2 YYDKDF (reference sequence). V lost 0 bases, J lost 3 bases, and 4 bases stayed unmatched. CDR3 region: CATSRDQGAGYEQYF. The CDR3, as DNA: TGTGCCACCAGCAGAGATCAGGGGGCTGGCTACGAGCAGTACTTC.

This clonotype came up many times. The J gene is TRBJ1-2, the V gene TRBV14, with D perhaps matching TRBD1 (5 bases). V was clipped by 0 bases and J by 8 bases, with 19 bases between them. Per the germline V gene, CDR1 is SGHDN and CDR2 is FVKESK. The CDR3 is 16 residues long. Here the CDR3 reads CASSQEVWWDLSGYTF. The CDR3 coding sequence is TGTGCCAGCAGCCAAGAAGTATGGTGGGACCTCTCCGGCTACACCTTC.

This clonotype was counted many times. In nucleotides, the CDR3 is TGTGCCAGCACCGGACGGAACTCTGGAAACACCATATATTTT. Its translation is CASTGRNSGNTIYF. The genes are TRBV12-3 or TRBV12-4 and TRBJ1-3; D is unresolved. V was pared by 7 bases and J by 0 bases, with 10 bases between. CDR3 length equals 14 residues.

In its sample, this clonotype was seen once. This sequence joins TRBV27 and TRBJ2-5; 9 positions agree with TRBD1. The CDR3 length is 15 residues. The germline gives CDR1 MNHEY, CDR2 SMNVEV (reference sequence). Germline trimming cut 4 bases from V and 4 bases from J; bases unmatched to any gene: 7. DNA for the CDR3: TGTGCCAGCAGTTCCCTACAGGGGGCGCGAGAGACCCAGTACTTC. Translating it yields CASSSLQGARETQYF.

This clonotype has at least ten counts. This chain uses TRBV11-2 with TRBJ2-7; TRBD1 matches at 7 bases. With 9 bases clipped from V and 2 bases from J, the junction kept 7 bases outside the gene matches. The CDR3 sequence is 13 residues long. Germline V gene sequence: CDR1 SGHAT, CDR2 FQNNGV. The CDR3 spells CASKTGAPYEQYF. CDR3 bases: TGTGCCAGTAAAACAGGGGCCCCCTACGAGCAGTACTTC.

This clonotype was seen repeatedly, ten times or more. CDR3 DNA: TGTGCCTGGAGTGGCGGGTCAGGGGTTGAGACCCAGTACTTC. Its protein is CAWSGGSGVETQYF. The V gene is TRBV30, the J gene TRBJ2-5, with a possible D match to TRBD1 (6 bases). V was cut by 1 base and J by 5 bases, with 14 bases left in between. Germline loops: CDR1 GTSNPN, CDR2 SVGIG (reference sequence). The CDR3 loop spans 14 amino acids.

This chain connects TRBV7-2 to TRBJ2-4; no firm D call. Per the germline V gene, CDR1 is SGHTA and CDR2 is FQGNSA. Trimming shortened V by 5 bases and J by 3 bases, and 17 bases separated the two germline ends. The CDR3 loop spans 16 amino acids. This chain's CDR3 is CASSLQIGTDKNIQYF. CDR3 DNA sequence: TGTGCCAGCAGCCTCCAGATAGGAACGGACAAAAACATTCAGTACTTC.

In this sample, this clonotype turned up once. The CDR3 nucleotides are TGTGCCACCAGCGTCAGAGGGGACCGCCTCCTGAACACTGAAGCTTTCTTT. This gives the protein CATSVRGDRLLNTEAFF. V is TRBV15 and J is TRBJ1-1; TRBD1 is a possible D gene (5 bases). This CDR3 is built from 17 residues. Germline CDR1 and CDR2: LNHNV and YYDKDF (reference sequence). V was shortened by 5 bases and J by 0 bases, with 19 bases between the two germline ends.

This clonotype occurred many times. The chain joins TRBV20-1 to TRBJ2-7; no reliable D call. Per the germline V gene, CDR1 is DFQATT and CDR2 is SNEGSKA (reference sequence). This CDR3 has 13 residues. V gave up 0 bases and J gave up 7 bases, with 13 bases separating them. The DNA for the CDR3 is TGCAGTGCTAGAGATCAGACCGTCTGGGAGCAGTACTTC. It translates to CSARDQTVWEQYF.

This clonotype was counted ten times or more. CDR3 region: CASSFPSAGGKEQYF. In DNA form, the CDR3 reads TGTGCCAGCAGCTTTCCTAGCGCGGGGGGGAAAGAGCAGTACTTC. The chain uses TRBV7-2 and TRBJ2-7; 9 bases line up with TRBD2. CDR3 size: 15 residues. CDR1 and CDR2 (germline): SGHTA, FQGNSA. V trimming: 3 bases; J trimming: 7 bases; junction bases outside the gene matches: 10.

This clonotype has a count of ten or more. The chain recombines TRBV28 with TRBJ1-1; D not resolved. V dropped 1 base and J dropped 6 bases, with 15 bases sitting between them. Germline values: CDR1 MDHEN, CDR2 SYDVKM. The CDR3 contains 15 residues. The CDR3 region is CASSLLLGKPSEAFF. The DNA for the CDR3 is TGTGCCAGCAGTTTATTATTGGGGAAACCCTCTGAAGCTTTCTTT.

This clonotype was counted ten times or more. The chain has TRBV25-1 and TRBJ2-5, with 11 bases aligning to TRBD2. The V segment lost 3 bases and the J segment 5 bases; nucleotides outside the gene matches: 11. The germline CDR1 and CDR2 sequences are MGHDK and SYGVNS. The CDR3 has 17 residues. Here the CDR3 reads CASSEVSGGASWETQYF. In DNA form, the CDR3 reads TGTGCCAGCAGTGAGGTTAGCGGGGGGGCCAGTTGGGAGACCCAGTACTTC.

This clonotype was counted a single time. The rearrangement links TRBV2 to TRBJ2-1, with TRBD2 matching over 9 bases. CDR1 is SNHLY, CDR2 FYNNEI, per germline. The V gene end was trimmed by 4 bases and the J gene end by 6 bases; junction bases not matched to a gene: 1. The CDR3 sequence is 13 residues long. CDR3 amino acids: CASSGTSVNEQFF. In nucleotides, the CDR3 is TGTGCCAGCAGTGGGACTAGCGTCAATGAGCAGTTCTTC.

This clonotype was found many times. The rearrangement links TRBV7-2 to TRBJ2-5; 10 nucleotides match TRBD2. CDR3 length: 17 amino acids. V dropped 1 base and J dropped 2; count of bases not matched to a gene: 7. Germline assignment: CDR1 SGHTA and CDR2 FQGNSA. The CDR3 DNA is TGTGCCAGCAGCTTAGGGGAAGCGGGGGGGATACAAGAGACCCAGTACTTC. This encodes CASSLGEAGGIQETQYF.

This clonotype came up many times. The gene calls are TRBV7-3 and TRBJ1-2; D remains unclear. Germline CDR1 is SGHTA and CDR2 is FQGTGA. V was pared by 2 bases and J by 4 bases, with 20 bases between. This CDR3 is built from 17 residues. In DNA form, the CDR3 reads TGTGCCAGCAGCTTATATCCCGGCCGCGGCGGCCGCTATGGCTACACCTTC. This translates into CASSLYPGRGGRYGYTF.

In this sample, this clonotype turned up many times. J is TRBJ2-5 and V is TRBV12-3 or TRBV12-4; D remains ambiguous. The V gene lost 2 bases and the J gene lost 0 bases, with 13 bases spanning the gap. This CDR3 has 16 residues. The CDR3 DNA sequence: TGTGCCAGCAGTTTAAGCCCAACACCGTACCAAGAGACCCAGTACTTC. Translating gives CASSLSPTPYQETQYF.

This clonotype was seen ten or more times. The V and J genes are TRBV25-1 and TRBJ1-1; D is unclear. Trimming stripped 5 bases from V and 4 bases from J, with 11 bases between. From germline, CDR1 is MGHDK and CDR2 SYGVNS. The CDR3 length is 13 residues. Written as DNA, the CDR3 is TGTGCCAGCAGTCAGCTTTTAGGCACTGAAGCTTTCTTT. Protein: CASSQLLGTEAFF.

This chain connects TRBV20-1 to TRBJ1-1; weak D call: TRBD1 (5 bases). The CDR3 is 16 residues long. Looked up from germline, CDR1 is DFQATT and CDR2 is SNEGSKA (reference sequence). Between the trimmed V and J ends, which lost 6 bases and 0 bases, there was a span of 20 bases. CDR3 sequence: CSAPVPGRGLNTEAFF. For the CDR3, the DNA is TGCAGTGCGCCGGTCCCGGGACGGGGATTGAACACTGAAGCTTTCTTT.

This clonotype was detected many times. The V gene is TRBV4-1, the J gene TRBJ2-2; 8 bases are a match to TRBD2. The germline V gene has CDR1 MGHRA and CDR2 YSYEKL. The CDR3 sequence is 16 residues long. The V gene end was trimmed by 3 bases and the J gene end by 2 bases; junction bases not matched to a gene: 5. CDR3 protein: CASSQPTSVNTGELFF. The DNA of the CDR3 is TGCGCCAGCAGCCAGCCGACTAGCGTAAACACCGGGGAGCTGTTTTTT.

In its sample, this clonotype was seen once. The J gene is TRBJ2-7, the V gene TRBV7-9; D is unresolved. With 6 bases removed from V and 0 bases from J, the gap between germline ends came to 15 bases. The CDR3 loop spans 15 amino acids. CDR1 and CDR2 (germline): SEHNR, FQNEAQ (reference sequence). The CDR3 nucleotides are TGTGCCAGCAGTTCCACAGCTACGACCTCCTACGAGCAGTACTTC. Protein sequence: CASSSTATTSYEQYF.